This T cell receptor beta chain was recovered during a study of regulatory T cells in long-lasting Graves disease. Whole-study results and caveats: TRBV28 was favored in persistent disease, as were TRBJ1-2 and TRBJ2-5.

This clonotype occurred many times. Its specificity is not known. As for time point: newly diagnosed GD, antithyroid drugs for less than 3 months. PBMC RNA was the source of the TCR library. According to the study, TCR beta libraries were built with iRepertoire HTBI primers and CDR3-region Arm-PCR. MiXCR was run by TCRdb on the multiplex PCR reads, yielding one entry per CDR3 protein. The data show approximately 300,000 distinct CDR3 sequences, with roughly 18% seen just once and approximately 35% held by the top ten. The germline CDR1 and CDR2 sequences are SQVTM and ANQGSEA. The CDR3 totals 15 residues. Trimming took off 3 bases at V and 0 bases at J, with 13 bases between the two ends.

The source of this sequence is a female donor with Graves disease. This chain connects TRBV29-1 to TRBJ2-3, with D perhaps TRBD2 (5 bases). The sample was peripheral blood mononuclear cells (PBMCs), taken at new diagnosis, from a patient treated with antithyroid drugs. Here the CDR3 reads CSVDPASGSTDTQYF. The DNA of the CDR3 is TGCAGCGTTGATCCCGCAAGCGGCAGCACAGATACGCAGTATTTT.